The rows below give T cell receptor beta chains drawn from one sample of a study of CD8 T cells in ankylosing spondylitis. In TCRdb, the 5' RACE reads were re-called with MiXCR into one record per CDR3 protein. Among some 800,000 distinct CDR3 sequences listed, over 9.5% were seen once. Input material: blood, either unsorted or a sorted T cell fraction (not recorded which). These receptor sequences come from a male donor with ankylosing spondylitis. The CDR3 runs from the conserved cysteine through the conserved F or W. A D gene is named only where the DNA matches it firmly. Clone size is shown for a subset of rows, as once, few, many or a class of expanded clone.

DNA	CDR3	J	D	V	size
TGTGCCAGCAGTTACCAACAACTAGGGAGCACTGAAGCTTTCTTT	CASSYQQLGSTEAFF	TRBJ1-1	-	TRBV6-5	-
TGCAGTGCTAGTCCCAGCCCTAGCGGGGTATCCTACGAGCAGTACTTC	CSASPSPSGVSYEQYF	TRBJ2-7	TRBD2	TRBV20-1	-
TGCAGCGTTCCTGGTGAGGCAGGAGGGATCTACGAGCAGTACTTC	CSVPGEAGGIYEQYF	TRBJ2-7	-	TRBV29-1	many
TGCAGTGCCTCCTACAGGGGATCCTACGAGCAGTACTTC	CSASYRGSYEQYF	TRBJ2-7	TRBD1	TRBV20-1	few
TGTGCCAGCTCACTACGGACTAGCGGGGGCCCCGGGAACAATGAGCAGTTCTTC	CASSLRTSGGPGNNEQFF	TRBJ2-1	TRBD2	TRBV18	few
TGTGCCAGCAGTAGGGGGAACACCGGGGAGCTGTTTTTT	CASSRGNTGELFF	TRBJ2-2	-	TRBV12-3/TRBV12-4	many
TGTGCCAGCAGCCAAGGTCAGGGTGGTAACTATGGCTACACCTTC	CASSQGQGGNYGYTF	TRBJ1-2	-	TRBV4-2	few
TGCAGTGCTAGAGCGGACAGGGGAAACGAGCAGTACTTC	CSARADRGNEQYF	TRBJ2-7	TRBD1	TRBV20-1	-
TGTGCCAGCAGAGGGACAGGGGGACCGAACACTGAAGCTTTCTTT	CASRGTGGPNTEAFF	TRBJ1-1	TRBD1	TRBV27	-
TGCAGTGCTACCCGGGGGGGAATCGCGAACACTGAAGCTTTCTTT	CSATRGGIANTEAFF	TRBJ1-1	-	TRBV20-1	few
TGCGCCAGCAGCCAAGAGGCGACAGAGTACAATGAGCAGTTCTTC	CASSQEATEYNEQFF	TRBJ2-1	-	TRBV4-3	-
TGTGCCAGCAGCTTAGAACGCTCTAACACAGGGACCCAGTACTTC	CASSLERSNTGTQYF	TRBJ2-5	-	TRBV7-9	-
TGTGCCAGCAGCGCATTCACAGTGACTAGCGGGAGTCCCTACGAGCAGTACTTC	CASSAFTVTSGSPYEQYF	TRBJ2-7	TRBD2	TRBV11-2	few
TGTGCCAGCAGTTTAAGGACAGGGGGCGTAGGCTACACCTTC	CASSLRTGGVGYTF	TRBJ1-2	TRBD1	TRBV7-2	few
TGCAGTGCTAGAGCCGCAGGGGGTCCCGGGGAGCTGTTTTTT	CSARAAGGPGELFF	TRBJ2-2	TRBD1	TRBV20-1	-
TGTGCCAGCAAGCAGGGGGCGGGCACCGGGGAGCTGTTTTTT	CASKQGAGTGELFF	TRBJ2-2	TRBD1	TRBV12-3/TRBV12-4	few
TGCAGCACGCTAGCTTACAATGAGCAGTTCTTC	CSTLAYNEQFF	TRBJ2-1	-	TRBV29-1	few
TGTGCCAGCAGCTTAAGATTGGAGGGTAATGAGCAGTTCTTC	CASSLRLEGNEQFF	TRBJ2-1	-	TRBV7-9	-
TGTGCCAGCAGCTTTCCCGTTCCCTATAGGCAACGGGAGAGCAATGAGCAGTTCTTC	CASSFPVPYRQRESNEQFF	TRBJ2-1	-	TRBV11-1	-
TGCAGTGCGACCACCACAGGGGTCCCGCGCGCTTTCTTT	CSATTTGVPRAFF	TRBJ1-1	TRBD1	TRBV20-1	-
TGTGCCAGCAAAATGAGTGGGCTAGAGGGTGAGCAGTTCTTC	CASKMSGLEGEQFF	TRBJ2-1	-	TRBV7-9	-
TGTGCCAGCAGTGCGGACAGGGCCGGGGCCAACGTCCTGACTTTC	CASSADRAGANVLTF	TRBJ2-6	TRBD1	TRBV6-4	few
TGCAGTGCTGGGGACGGCCGGTCCCACGAGCAGTACTTC	CSAGDGRSHEQYF	TRBJ2-7	-	TRBV20-1	few
TGTGCCAGCAGCGAAACAGGGGAAGGCTACACCTTC	CASSETGEGYTF	TRBJ1-2	TRBD1	TRBV11-2	-
TGCGCCAGCAGCCCGGACAGGGGAAAGAATGGCTACACCTTC	CASSPDRGKNGYTF	TRBJ1-2	TRBD1	TRBV5-1	few
TGCGCCAGCAGCTTCATCCCGGGGGGAACCTACAATGAGCAGTTCTTC	CASSFIPGGTYNEQFF	TRBJ2-1	TRBD2	TRBV5-1	few
TGCTGTGCTAGAGTCCTTGGCGGGGGGCCCAGCTCCTACAATGAGCAGTTCTTC	CCARVLGGGPSSYNEQFF	TRBJ2-1	TRBD2	TRBV20-1	few
TGCGCCAGCAGCTTGACCGAGGCGGGAGTGTTGTACGAGCAGTACTTC	CASSLTEAGVLYEQYF	TRBJ2-7	TRBD2	TRBV5-1	once
TGTGCCAGCCGCCTAGCGGTCAAGAACACCGGGGAGCTGTTTTTT	CASRLAVKNTGELFF	TRBJ2-2	TRBD2	TRBV18	-
TGTGCCAGCAGCCGCCTCGGACAGGGGAACATTCAGTACTTC	CASSRLGQGNIQYF	TRBJ2-4	TRBD1	TRBV6-1	-
TGCAGTGCTAGTCCGGGGGACACTGAAGCTTTCTTT	CSASPGDTEAFF	TRBJ1-1	-	TRBV20-1	many
TGTGCCTGGAGGGCGCGAAGAGGGACTGAAGCTTTCTTT	CAWRARRGTEAFF	TRBJ1-1	-	TRBV30	-
TGCAGCGTGGACCCCCTCGGGTCTCCCCGGGGCGCAGATACGCAGTATTTT	CSVDPLGSPRGADTQYF	TRBJ2-3	-	TRBV29-1	-
TGCAGTGCTAGTGTAGGCAGCCAAGAGACCCAGTACTTC	CSASVGSQETQYF	TRBJ2-5	-	TRBV20-1	-
TGCAGCGCCGTTAGGTCAGTGCAAGAGACCCAGTACTTC	CSAVRSVQETQYF	TRBJ2-5	-	TRBV29-1	-
TGCGCCAGCAGCTTGCAGCCTAGCGGGGACAATGAGCAGTTCTTC	CASSLQPSGDNEQFF	TRBJ2-1	TRBD2	TRBV5-1	few
TGTGCCAGCAGCTCAGGGACTAGCGGATGGTCAGATACGCAGTATTTT	CASSSGTSGWSDTQYF	TRBJ2-3	TRBD2	TRBV7-9	few
TGTGCCACCAGTGATTTGCGGCGGGGGGGCGGTGAGCAGTTCTTC	CATSDLRRGGGEQFF	TRBJ2-1	TRBD2	TRBV24-1	few
TGTGCCAGCAGACCCCGATCCGAGGGGAGCGAGACCCAGTACTTC	CASRPRSEGSETQYF	TRBJ2-5	-	TRBV6-2/TRBV6-3	many
TGTGCCAGCAGTTACGCGGGGGCCGCCTACAATGAGCAGTTCTTC	CASSYAGAAYNEQFF	TRBJ2-1	-	TRBV6-5	-
TGTGCCAGCAGTGAAGCACGGCGGGGCTACACCTTC	CASSEARRGYTF	TRBJ1-2	-	TRBV2	many
TGTGCCAGCAGCGCCCGGGACGGCTACAATGAGCAGTTCTTC	CASSARDGYNEQFF	TRBJ2-1	-	TRBV7-9	many
TGTGCCAGCAGCGATTTAGACGTAAGCTCCTACAATGAGCAGTTCTTC	CASSDLDVSSYNEQFF	TRBJ2-1	-	TRBV2	-
TGTGCCAGCACCTACCCCGGGACTTTACGTTCCACAGATACGCAGTATTTT	CASTYPGTLRSTDTQYF	TRBJ2-3	-	TRBV6-1	few
TGTGCCAGCAGTCGAAACATCAGGGACAATGAGCAGTTCTTC	CASSRNIRDNEQFF	TRBJ2-1	-	TRBV7-2	few
TGTGCCAGCAGCATCCGGTCCGGGTGGGTCTACGAGCAGTACTTC	CASSIRSGWVYEQYF	TRBJ2-7	-	TRBV9	few
TGTGCCAGCAGCTCCTCCCGGTCGGGGGCGCAGTATTTT	CASSSSRSGAQYF	TRBJ2-3	-	TRBV7-2	once
TGTGCCAGCAAATGGGTTAACACCGGGGAGCTGTTTTTT	CASKWVNTGELFF	TRBJ2-2	-	TRBV27	-